This TCR beta chain was retrieved from a study of cytomegalovirus exposure and HLA in healthy donors. The study's findings and limits: Testing in vitro showed three CMV-associated chains specific for CMV antigens.

This clone has more than one count but fewer than ten. Its antigen is unknown. Nominal health characterized the donors when sampled, though unrecorded immune exposures were likely. This CDR3 has 12 amino acids. Germline CDR1 and CDR2: LNHDA and SQIVND (reference sequence). Between the trimmed V and J ends, which lost 9 bases and 2 bases, there was a span of 9 bases. Both 60 Vbeta primers and 13 Jbeta primers went into the PCR. The method was immunoSEQ multiplex PCR; TCRdb's version includes in-frame clones alone and lacks a portion of them. The table records 100,000 to 120,000 clones, less than 85% of them present only once.

The receptor comes from a man aged 25 to 40 in good health and CMV-seropositive. The sequencing input was PBMCs. The V gene is TRBV19, the J gene TRBJ2-3; possibly TRBD1 for D (6 bases). The CDR3 sequence: CASTGSTDTQYF. For the CDR3, the DNA is TGTGCCAGCACAGGGTCCACAGATACGCAGTATTTT.